The rows below give T cell receptor beta chains drawn from one sample of a study of blood T cells in healthy people across ages. Via MiXCR, TCRdb re-called the 5' RACE reads, giving one row per CDR3 protein. The data hold roughly 1,800,000 distinct CDR3 sequences, with 49% observed a single time. The sequencing sample was made of blood. These receptors came from a woman in her forties in good health. CDR3s include the opening cysteine and the closing phenylalanine or tryptophan. D genes are given only for firm matches. Some rows mark clone size as missing; the rest say once, few, many or name a class of expanded clone.

v_gene	abundance	d_gene	j_gene	CDR3nt	CDR3aa
TRBV4-3	-	-	TRBJ2-4	TGCGCCAGCAGCCAAGATGCGGGACAGCAGTATCTAGCCAAAAACATTCAGTACTTC	CASSQDAGQQYLAKNIQYF
TRBV11-1	-	TRBD1	TRBJ1-6	TGTGCCAGCAGTTTCGGGACAGGGGGCGGTAATTCACCCCTCCACTTT	CASSFGTGGGNSPLHF
TRBV7-8	-	TRBD1	TRBJ2-3	TGTGCCAGCCGCTATTGGACAGGGAGTACAGATACGCAGTATTTT	CASRYWTGSTDTQYF
TRBV12-3/TRBV12-4	-	-	TRBJ1-2	TGTGCCAGCACGCCGGGGGCGAACTATGGCTACACCTTC	CASTPGANYGYTF
TRBV15	-	TRBD1	TRBJ2-7	TGTGCCACCAGCAGAGATGGGGGACAGGGGCCGATTCGCTGCGAGCAGTACTTC	CATSRDGGQGPIRCEQYF
TRBV9	few	TRBD1	TRBJ1-2	TGTGCCAGCAGCGCCCGGACAGGCGGCTATGGCTACACCTTC	CASSARTGGYGYTF
TRBV9	few	-	TRBJ1-1	TGTGCCAGCAGCGTAGGGGGGGCGATGAACACTGAAGCTTTCTTT	CASSVGGAMNTEAFF
TRBV7-9	-	-	TRBJ2-4	TGTGCCAGCAGCTTACAGGGGATGGACATTCAGTACTTC	CASSLQGMDIQYF
TRBV29-1	-	-	TRBJ1-1	TGCAGCGTTGAACGCGATTGGACTGAAGCTTTCTTT	CSVERDWTEAFF
TRBV6-1	-	-	TRBJ2-1	TGTGCCAGCACAATCAACAATGAGCAGTTCTTC	CASTINNEQFF
TRBV7-2	-	-	TRBJ2-7	TGTGCCAGCAGCTTATGGGACGATACCTCCTACGAGCAGTACTTC	CASSLWDDTSYEQYF
TRBV20-1	few	TRBD2	TRBJ2-5	TGCAGTGCTAAGGTCCCAGCGGGGGTCCAAGAGACCCAGTACTTC	CSAKVPAGVQETQYF
TRBV7-2	-	TRBD2	TRBJ2-1	TGTGCCAGCAGCCCTAGCGGTCCTTACAATGAGCAGTTCTTC	CASSPSGPYNEQFF
TRBV28	-	TRBD2	TRBJ2-1	TGTGCCAGCACCATGCCAACTAGCGGGGGATACAATGAGCAGTTCTTC	CASTMPTSGGYNEQFF
TRBV20-1	-	TRBD1	TRBJ1-1	TGCAGTCCTAAGACAGGGGGGAACACTGAAGCTTTCTTT	CSPKTGGNTEAFF
TRBV9	few	TRBD1	TRBJ2-7	TGTGCCAGCAGCGCTTCCGGACAGGGGGCAGGCGAGCAGTACTTC	CASSASGQGAGEQYF
TRBV7-2	-	-	TRBJ2-7	TGTGCCAGCAGCTTATATGCCAACAACGGGTACGAGCAGTACTTC	CASSLYANNGYEQYF
TRBV7-2	-	-	TRBJ2-2	TGTGCCAGCAGCTTAGTGGGCACTTCGGTTGCCGGGGAGCTGTTTTTT	CASSLVGTSVAGELFF
TRBV6-5	-	-	TRBJ1-1	TGTGCCAGCAGTGTGGTAGGTAGGACTGAAGCTTTCTTT	CASSVVGRTEAFF
TRBV24-1	once	TRBD1	TRBJ2-7	TGTGCCACCAGTGATCCCACAGGGGGCATGAGCTCCTACGAGCAGTACTTC	CATSDPTGGMSSYEQYF
TRBV27	-	-	TRBJ1-2	TGTGCCAGCTGGCCGGGGGGCGTTTATGGCTACACCTTC	CASWPGGVYGYTF
TRBV3-1	-	TRBD2	TRBJ2-3	TGTGCCAGCAGCCACCGACTAGCGGGGGGCGGCACAGATACGCAGTATTTT	CASSHRLAGGGTDTQYF
TRBV20-1	once	-	TRBJ2-4	TGCAGTGCTCCAGGGGGGGGGGGCGAAAACATTCAGTACTTC	CSAPGGGGENIQYF
TRBV4-1	few	-	TRBJ1-5	TGCGCCAGCAGCGCCAGGGTACATCAGCCCCAGCATTTT	CASSARVHQPQHF
TRBV2	-	-	TRBJ2-1	TGTGCCAGGCAGGGGATTAACAATGAGCAGTTCTTC	CARQGINNEQFF
TRBV12-3/TRBV12-4	-	TRBD2	TRBJ2-3	TGTGCCAGCAATACGGCGGGAGTGAGCGCAGATGCGCAGTATTTT	CASNTAGVSADAQYF
TRBV12-3/TRBV12-4	-	-	TRBJ2-4	TGTGCCAGCAGCCTGTTGAAAAAGAACATTCAGTACTTC	CASSLLKKNIQYF
TRBV7-3	-	-	TRBJ2-6	TGTGCCAGCAGCTTTCTGCGACAGATCTCTGGGGCCAACGTCCTGACTTTC	CASSFLRQISGANVLTF
TRBV7-6	few	-	TRBJ2-7	TGTGCCAGCAGCTTGGGACCCCGGGGGAACTACGAGCAGTACTTC	CASSLGPRGNYEQYF
TRBV5-1	many	TRBD1	TRBJ1-6	TGTGCCAGCAGCCTTGGACAGGGGGATAATTCACCCCTCCACTTT	CASSLGQGDNSPLHF
TRBV2	few	TRBD1	TRBJ2-5	TGTGCCAGCCGCCGGGACAGGGGTCAAGAGACCCAGTACTTC	CASRRDRGQETQYF
TRBV20-1	-	-	TRBJ2-1	TGCAGTGCTCGTCCCGTATTGGCCTACAATGAGCAGTTCTTC	CSARPVLAYNEQFF